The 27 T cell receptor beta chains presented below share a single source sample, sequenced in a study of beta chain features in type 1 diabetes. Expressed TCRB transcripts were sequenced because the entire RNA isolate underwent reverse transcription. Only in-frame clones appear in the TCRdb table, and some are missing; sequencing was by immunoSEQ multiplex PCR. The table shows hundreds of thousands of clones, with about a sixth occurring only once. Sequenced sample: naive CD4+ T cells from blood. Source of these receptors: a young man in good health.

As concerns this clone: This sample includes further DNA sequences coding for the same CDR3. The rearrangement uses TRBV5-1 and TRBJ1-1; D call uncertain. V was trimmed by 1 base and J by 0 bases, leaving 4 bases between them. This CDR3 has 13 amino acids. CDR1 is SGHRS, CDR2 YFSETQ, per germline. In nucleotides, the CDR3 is TGCGCCAGCAGCTTGACACTGAACACTGAAGCTTTCTTT. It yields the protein CASSLTLNTEAFF.

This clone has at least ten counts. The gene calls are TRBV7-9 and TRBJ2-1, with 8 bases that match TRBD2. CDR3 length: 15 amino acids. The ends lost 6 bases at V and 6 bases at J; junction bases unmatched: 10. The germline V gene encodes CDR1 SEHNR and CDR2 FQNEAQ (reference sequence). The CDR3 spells CASRELAVPSNEQFF. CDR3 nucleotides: TGTGCCAGCAGGGAACTAGCGGTCCCTTCCAATGAGCAGTTCTTC.

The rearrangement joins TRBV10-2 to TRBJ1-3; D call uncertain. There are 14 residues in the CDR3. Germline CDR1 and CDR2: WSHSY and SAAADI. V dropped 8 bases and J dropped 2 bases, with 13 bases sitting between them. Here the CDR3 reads CASHGGIAGNTIYF. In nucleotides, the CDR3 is TGCGCCAGCCATGGTGGAATAGCTGGAAACACCATATATTTT.

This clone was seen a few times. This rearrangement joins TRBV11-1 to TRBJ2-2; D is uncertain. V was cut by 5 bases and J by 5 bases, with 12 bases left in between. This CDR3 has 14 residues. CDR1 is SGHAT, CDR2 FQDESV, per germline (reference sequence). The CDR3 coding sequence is TGTGCCAGCAGCACCCCGACTTCGACCGGGGAGCTGTTTTTT. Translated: CASSTPTSTGELFF.

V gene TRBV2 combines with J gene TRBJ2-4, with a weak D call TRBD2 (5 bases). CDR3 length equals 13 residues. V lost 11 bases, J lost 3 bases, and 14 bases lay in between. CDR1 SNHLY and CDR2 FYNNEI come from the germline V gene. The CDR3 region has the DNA TGTGCCGGGCGAGGGTTTGGCAAAAACATTCAGTACTTC. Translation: CAGRGFGKNIQYF.

In DNA, the CDR3 is TGCGCCAGCAGCTTTCCAGCGGGAGGGCGCGATGAGCAGTTCTTC. Translated: CASSFPAGGRDEQFF. J is TRBJ2-1 and V is TRBV5-1, with 10 bases identical to TRBD2. The CDR3 has 15 amino acids. V gave up 2 bases and J gave up 8 bases; unmatched junction bases: 7. Germline CDR1 SGHRS, CDR2 YFSETQ. The whole variable domain, remainder taken from reference TRBV5-1 and TRBJ2-1, is KAGVTQTPRYLIKTRGQQVTLSCSPISGHRSVSWYQQTPGQGLQFLFEYFSETQRNKGNFPGRFSGRQFSNSRSEMNVSTLELGDSALYLCASSFPAGGRDEQFFGPGTRLTVL.

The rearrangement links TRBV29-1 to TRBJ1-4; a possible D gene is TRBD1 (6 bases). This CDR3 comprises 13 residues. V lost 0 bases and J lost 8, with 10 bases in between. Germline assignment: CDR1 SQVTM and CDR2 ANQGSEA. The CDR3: CSVEEGGGEKLFF. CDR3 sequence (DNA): TGCAGCGTTGAAGAGGGGGGCGGGGAAAAACTGTTTTTT.

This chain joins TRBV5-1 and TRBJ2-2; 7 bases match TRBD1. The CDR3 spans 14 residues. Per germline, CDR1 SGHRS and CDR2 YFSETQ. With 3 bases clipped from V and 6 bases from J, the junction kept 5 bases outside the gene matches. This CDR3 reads CASSSTGQPGELFF. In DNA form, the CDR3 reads TGCGCCAGCAGCTCCACGGGACAGCCCGGGGAGCTGTTTTTT.

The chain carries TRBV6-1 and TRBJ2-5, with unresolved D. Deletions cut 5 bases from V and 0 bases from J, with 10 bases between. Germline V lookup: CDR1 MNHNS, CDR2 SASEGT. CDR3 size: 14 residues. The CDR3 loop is CASSTDSYQETQYF. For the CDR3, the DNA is TGTGCCAGCAGTACTGACTCCTACCAAGAGACCCAGTACTTC.

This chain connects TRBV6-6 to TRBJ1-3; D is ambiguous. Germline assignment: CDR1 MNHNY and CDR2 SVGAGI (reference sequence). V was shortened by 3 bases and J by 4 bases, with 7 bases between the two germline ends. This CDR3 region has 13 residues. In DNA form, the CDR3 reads TGTGCCAGCAGTTATTCAGAGGGAAACACCATATATTTT. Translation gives CASSYSEGNTIYF.

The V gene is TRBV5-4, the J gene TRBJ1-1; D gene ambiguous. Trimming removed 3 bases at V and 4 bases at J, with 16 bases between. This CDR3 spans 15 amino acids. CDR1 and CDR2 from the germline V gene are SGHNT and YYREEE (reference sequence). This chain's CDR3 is CASSSERTLGTEAFF. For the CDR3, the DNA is TGTGCCAGCAGCTCCGAACGAACGTTGGGCACTGAAGCTTTCTTT.

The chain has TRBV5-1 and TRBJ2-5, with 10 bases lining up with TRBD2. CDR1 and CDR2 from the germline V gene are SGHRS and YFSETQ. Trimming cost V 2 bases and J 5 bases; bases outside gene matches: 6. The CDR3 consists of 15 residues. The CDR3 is CASSLIGGLAETQYF. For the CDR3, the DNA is TGCGCCAGCAGCTTAATCGGGGGACTAGCGGAGACCCAGTACTTC.

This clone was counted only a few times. This CDR3 is CSARLPYGYTF. DNA of the CDR3: TGCAGTGCGAGACTTCCCTATGGCTACACCTTC. J is TRBJ1-2 and V is TRBV20-1; unclear D gene. From germline, CDR1 is DFQATT and CDR2 SNEGSKA (reference sequence). The CDR3 has 11 amino acids. Trimming left V 6 bases short and J 4 bases short, with 9 bases between.

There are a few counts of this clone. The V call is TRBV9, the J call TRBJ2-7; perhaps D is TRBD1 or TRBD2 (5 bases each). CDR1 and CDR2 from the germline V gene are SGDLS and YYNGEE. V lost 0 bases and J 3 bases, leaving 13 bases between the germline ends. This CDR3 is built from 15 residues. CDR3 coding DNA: TGTGCCAGCAGCGTAGCACCGGGAAGGGGCTACGAGCAGTACTTC. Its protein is CASSVAPGRGYEQYF.

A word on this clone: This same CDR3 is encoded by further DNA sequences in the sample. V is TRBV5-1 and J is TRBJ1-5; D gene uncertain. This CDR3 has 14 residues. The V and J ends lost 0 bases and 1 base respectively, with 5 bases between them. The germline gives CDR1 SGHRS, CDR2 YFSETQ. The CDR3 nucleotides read TGCGCCAGCAGCTTGGGAGGGAGCAATCAGCCCCAGCATTTT. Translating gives CASSLGGSNQPQHF.

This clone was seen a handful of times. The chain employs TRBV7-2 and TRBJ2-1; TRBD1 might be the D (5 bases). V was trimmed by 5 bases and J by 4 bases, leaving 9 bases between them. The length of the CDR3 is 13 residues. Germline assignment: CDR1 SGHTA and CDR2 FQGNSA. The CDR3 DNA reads TGTGCCAGCAGCACCAGGGATTACAATGAGCAGTTCTTC. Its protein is CASSTRDYNEQFF.

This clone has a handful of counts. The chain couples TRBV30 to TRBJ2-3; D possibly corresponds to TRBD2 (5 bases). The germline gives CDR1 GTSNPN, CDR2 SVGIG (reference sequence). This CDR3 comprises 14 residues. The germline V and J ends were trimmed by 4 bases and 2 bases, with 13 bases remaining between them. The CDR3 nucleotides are TGTGCCTGGAAGGGCAGGACTTCCACAGATACGCAGTATTTT. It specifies CAWKGRTSTDTQYF.

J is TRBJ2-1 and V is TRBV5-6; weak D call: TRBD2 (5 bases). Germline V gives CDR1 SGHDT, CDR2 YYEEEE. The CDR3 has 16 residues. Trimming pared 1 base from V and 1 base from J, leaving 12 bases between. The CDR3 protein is CASSLLSGSSYNEQFF. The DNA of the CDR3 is TGTGCCAGCAGCTTGTTAAGCGGTTCATCCTACAATGAGCAGTTCTTC.

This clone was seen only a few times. CDR3 bases: TGCAGTGCCGGGTCTAATGAAAAACTGTTTTTT. Translation gives CSAGSNEKLFF. The chain employs TRBV20-1 and TRBJ1-4, with no clear D. Germline values: CDR1 DFQATT, CDR2 SNEGSKA (reference sequence). This CDR3 spans 11 amino acids. V lost 6 bases to trimming and J lost 3 bases, with 5 bases between them.

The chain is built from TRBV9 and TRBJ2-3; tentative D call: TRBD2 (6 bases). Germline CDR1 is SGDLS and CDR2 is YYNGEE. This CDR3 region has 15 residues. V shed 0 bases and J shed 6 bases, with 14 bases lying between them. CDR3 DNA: TGTGCCAGCAGCGTAGAGGGACTTTTCGCGGATACGCAGTATTTT. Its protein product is CASSVEGLFADTQYF.

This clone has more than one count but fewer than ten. The CDR3 region is CASRERAPPRAQYF. CDR3 coding DNA: TGTGCCAGCAGAGAAAGGGCTCCCCCAAGGGCCCAGTACTTC. V gene TRBV6-5 combines with J gene TRBJ2-5; no definite D call. Germline lookup yields CDR1 MNHEY and CDR2 SVGAGI. V was shortened by 6 bases and J by 9 bases, with 20 bases between the two germline ends. The CDR3 runs 14 residues.

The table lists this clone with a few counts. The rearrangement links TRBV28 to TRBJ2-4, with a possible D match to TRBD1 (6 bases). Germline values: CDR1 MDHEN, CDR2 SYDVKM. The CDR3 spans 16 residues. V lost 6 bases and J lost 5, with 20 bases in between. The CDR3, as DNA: TGTGCCAGCAGCTCGTATGTAGGGGGTAGGGAAAACATTCAGTACTTC. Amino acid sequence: CASSSYVGGRENIQYF.

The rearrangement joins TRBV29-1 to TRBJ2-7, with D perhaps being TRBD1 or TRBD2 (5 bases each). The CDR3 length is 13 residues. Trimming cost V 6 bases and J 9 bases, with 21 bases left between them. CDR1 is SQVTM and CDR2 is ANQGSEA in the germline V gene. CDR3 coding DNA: TGCAGCGTCCGCCGGACCGGGGCGATTGGGCAGTACTTC. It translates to CSVRRTGAIGQYF.

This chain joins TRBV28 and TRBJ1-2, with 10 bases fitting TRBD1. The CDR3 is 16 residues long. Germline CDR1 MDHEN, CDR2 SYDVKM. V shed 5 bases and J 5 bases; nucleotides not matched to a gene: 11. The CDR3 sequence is CASSAPGQGIFYGYTF. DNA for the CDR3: TGTGCCAGCAGTGCTCCGGGACAGGGGATATTTTATGGCTACACCTTC.

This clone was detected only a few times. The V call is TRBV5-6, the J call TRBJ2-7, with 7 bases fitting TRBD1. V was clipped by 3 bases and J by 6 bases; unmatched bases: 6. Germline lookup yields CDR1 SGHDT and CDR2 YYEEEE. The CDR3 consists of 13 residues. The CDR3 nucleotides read TGTGCCAGCAGCTCGGGACAGAAGGGCGAGCAGTACTTC. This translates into CASSSGQKGEQYF.

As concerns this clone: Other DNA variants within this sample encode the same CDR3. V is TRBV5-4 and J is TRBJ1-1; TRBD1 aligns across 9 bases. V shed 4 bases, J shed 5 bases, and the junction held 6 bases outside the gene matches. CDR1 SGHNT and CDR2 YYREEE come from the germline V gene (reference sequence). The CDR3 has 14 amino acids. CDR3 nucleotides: TGTGCCAGCAGCCCGACAGGGGGGCGGACTGAAGCTTTCTTT. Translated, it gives CASSPTGGRTEAFF.

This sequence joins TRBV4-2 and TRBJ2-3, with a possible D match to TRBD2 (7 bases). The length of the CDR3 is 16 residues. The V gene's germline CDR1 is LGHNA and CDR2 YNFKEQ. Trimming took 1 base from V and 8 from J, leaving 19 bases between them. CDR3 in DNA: TGTGCCAGCAGCCAAGCGGGGGGCCCTACCACCGCTACGCAGTATTTT. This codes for CASSQAGGPTTATQYF.